The 28 T cell receptor beta chains listed next were all sequenced from one sample in a study of shared clonotypes between healthy human individuals. The naive CD8 population came from CD45RO-negative cells selected for CCR7, without terminally differentiated effector memory CD45RA+ cells. Here immunoSEQ multiplex PCR was the method, and the copy in TCRdb shows in-frame clones only, minus some. The table records hundreds of thousands of clones, around 96% of them present only once. Sequencing input: naive CD8+ T cells sorted from blood. These receptors were obtained from a woman aged 30 to 39 in good health.

The chain carries TRBV2 and TRBJ2-1; D may be TRBD1 (5 bases). The V gene lost 6 bases and the J gene lost 6 bases, with 12 bases spanning the gap. Germline CDR1 is SNHLY and CDR2 is FYNNEI. The CDR3 spans 13 residues. CDR3 bases: TGTGCCAGCAGGATTCAGGGAAGCAATGAGCAGTTCTTC. Translated, it gives CASRIQGSNEQFF.

The rearrangement joins TRBV9 to TRBJ1-1; TRBD1 matches 8 bases. Germline V lookup: CDR1 SGDLS, CDR2 YYNGEE. Trimming at V came to 0 bases and at J to 4 bases, leaving 2 bases not matched to a gene. The CDR3 extends over 14 amino acids. The CDR3 region has the DNA TGTGCCAGCAGCGTAGACAGGGGGAGCACTGAAGCTTTCTTT. Translating it yields CASSVDRGSTEAFF.

The chain couples TRBV9 to TRBJ2-5; a possible D gene is TRBD2 (6 bases). Trimming cost V 3 bases and J 0 bases, with 12 bases left between them. The CDR3 has 15 amino acids. Germline CDR1 and CDR2: SGDLS and YYNGEE. CDR3 nucleotides: TGTGCCAGCAGCGCCCGGCGGGGTAACCAAGAGACCCAGTACTTC. Its translation: CASSARRGNQETQYF.

This chain connects TRBV4-2 to TRBJ1-1; D is ambiguous. Germline V lookup: CDR1 LGHNA, CDR2 YNFKEQ. V was clipped by 0 bases and J by 5 bases, with 16 bases between them. This CDR3 is 16 amino acids long. The CDR3 spells CASSQEAEQRWTEAFF. The CDR3 region has the DNA TGTGCCAGCAGCCAAGAAGCGGAACAGCGATGGACTGAAGCTTTCTTT.

In DNA form, the CDR3 reads TGTGCCAGCAGTTACTCGGCACAAAACTACGAGCAGTACTTC. Its translation: CASSYSAQNYEQYF. The chain recombines TRBV6-6 with TRBJ2-7, with D unclear. V lost 0 bases, J lost 3 bases, and 9 bases lay in between. In germline, CDR1 is MNHNY, CDR2 SVGAGI (reference sequence). This CDR3 has 14 amino acids.

The rearrangement joins TRBV28 to TRBJ2-7; 7 nucleotides match TRBD1. V was pared by 9 bases and J by 3 bases, with 20 bases of the junction left unmatched. The CDR3 has 17 amino acids. The germline V gene encodes CDR1 MDHEN and CDR2 SYDVKM. CDR3 amino acids: CASTVGQAYSNFYEQYF. For the CDR3, the DNA is TGTGCCAGTACAGTCGGACAGGCCTATTCCAACTTCTACGAGCAGTACTTC.

This clone showed up just once. The rearrangement joins TRBV7-9 to TRBJ1-1, with no clear D. The CDR3 extends over 14 amino acids. V dropped 3 bases and J dropped 3 bases, with 11 bases sitting between them. Germline V lookup: CDR1 SEHNR, CDR2 FQNEAQ (reference sequence). CDR3 protein: CASSFFGSHTEAFF. In DNA, the CDR3 is TGTGCCAGCAGCTTTTTTGGGTCCCACACTGAAGCTTTCTTT.

The rearrangement links TRBV5-6 to TRBJ1-2; perhaps TRBD1 as D (5 bases). Trimming shortened V by 5 bases and J by 4 bases, and 21 bases separated the two germline ends. The CDR3 is 16 residues long. In germline, CDR1 is SGHDT, CDR2 YYEEEE. CDR3 sequence reads: CASSFIRGRASYGYTF. The DNA for the CDR3 is TGTGCCAGCAGTTTTATTCGGGGCCGGGCCAGCTATGGCTACACCTTC.

The chain is built from TRBV2 and TRBJ2-5; tentative D call: TRBD2 (6 bases). V lost 10 bases and J 1 base, leaving 19 bases between the germline ends. The germline V gene encodes CDR1 SNHLY and CDR2 FYNNEI. The CDR3 extends over 15 amino acids. The CDR3 bases are TGTGCCACCCTTCGCGCGGCGGGGACCCAAGAGACCCAGTACTTC. This translates into CATLRAAGTQETQYF.

The sample holds one count of this clone. This chain links TRBV27 with TRBJ2-7; 12 bases line up with TRBD2. CDR1 is MNHEY and CDR2 is SMNVEV in the germline V gene (reference sequence). Germline trimming cut 4 bases from V and 1 base from J; bases unmatched to any gene: 2. CDR3 length equals 15 residues. CDR3 nucleotide sequence: TGTGCCAGCAGTTATGGACTAGCGGGGTCCTACGAGCAGTACTTC. It translates to CASSYGLAGSYEQYF.

The chain couples TRBV28 to TRBJ2-3; 7 nucleotides line up with TRBD2. This CDR3 is 14 amino acids long. The V and J ends lost 6 bases and 4 bases, in that order; junction bases with no gene match: 7. CDR1 and CDR2 from the germline V gene are MDHEN and SYDVKM. This CDR3 reads CASRPGREADTQYF. DNA for the CDR3: TGTGCCAGCAGGCCGGGACGGGAGGCAGATACGCAGTATTTT.

This clone was seen once. The chain uses TRBV5-1 and TRBJ1-5; perhaps TRBD1 as D (5 bases). There are 17 residues in the CDR3. Trimming pared 0 bases from V and 5 bases from J, leaving 18 bases between. Per the germline V gene, CDR1 is SGHRS and CDR2 is YFSETQ. DNA for the CDR3: TGCGCCAGCAGCTTGGTAGGGCCCCCAGGGTTCCATCAGCCCCAGCATTTT. Its translation is CASSLVGPPGFHQPQHF.

This sequence joins TRBV15 and TRBJ2-5; TRBD1 might be the D (6 bases). The CDR3 consists of 16 residues. Trimming removed 4 bases from V and 4 bases from J, with 19 bases in between. Germline V gene sequence: CDR1 LNHNV, CDR2 YYDKDF (reference sequence). This CDR3 is CATSKEKQGVVETQYF. The CDR3 DNA reads TGTGCCACCAGCAAAGAGAAACAGGGCGTGGTAGAGACCCAGTACTTC.

J is TRBJ2-7 and V is TRBV28; D is possibly TRBD1 (6 bases). V lost 6 bases and J 4 bases, leaving 19 bases between the germline ends. This CDR3 spans 15 amino acids. CDR1 MDHEN and CDR2 SYDVKM come from the germline V gene. CDR3 amino acids: CASSNPRTVGYEQYF. The DNA of the CDR3 is TGTGCCAGCAGCAACCCGAGGACAGTGGGGTACGAGCAGTACTTC.

The chain employs TRBV9 and TRBJ1-5, with D hard to call. The germline CDR1 and CDR2 sequences are SGDLS and YYNGEE. The V gene lost 3 bases and the J gene lost 2 bases, with 9 bases spanning the gap. CDR3 length: 14 residues. The DNA of the CDR3 is TGTGCCAGCAGCGCCCCAGGCGGCAATCAGCCCCAGCATTTT. This translates into CASSAPGGNQPQHF.

This chain links TRBV6-4 with TRBJ2-3; 8 bases map to TRBD2. V lost 3 bases, J lost 2 bases, and 4 bases stayed unmatched. Germline loops: CDR1 MRHNA, CDR2 SNTAGT. The CDR3 spans 15 residues. This CDR3 reads CASSEVAGNTDTQYF. The CDR3 DNA sequence: TGTGCCAGCAGTGAGGTAGCGGGAAACACAGATACGCAGTATTTT.

This sequence joins TRBV28 and TRBJ1-5; perhaps TRBD1 as D (5 bases). Germline assignment: CDR1 MDHEN and CDR2 SYDVKM. Trimming removed 0 bases at V and 0 bases at J, with 12 bases between. This CDR3 has 17 residues. The CDR3 DNA reads TGTGCCAGCAGTTTATGGGGGGGTAGATATAGCAATCAGCCCCAGCATTTT. This encodes CASSLWGGRYSNQPQHF.

The chain carries TRBV9 and TRBJ2-7, with 9 bases that match TRBD2. The V and J ends lost 5 bases and 5 bases, in that order; junction bases with no gene match: 8. Germline lookup yields CDR1 SGDLS and CDR2 YYNGEE. The CDR3 consists of 14 residues. The CDR3 nucleotides read TGTGCCAGCAGTAGCGGGAGAACTATACACGAGCAGTACTTC. It is translated as CASSSGRTIHEQYF.

The chain employs TRBV6-1 and TRBJ2-7, with D possibly being TRBD2 (6 bases). V shed 4 bases and J shed 1 base, with 11 bases lying between them. Germline V gene sequence: CDR1 MNHNS, CDR2 SASEGT. This CDR3 has 14 residues. The DNA of the CDR3 is TGTGCCAGCAGTGCCCCTAGCGAGTCCTACGAGCAGTACTTC. It is translated as CASSAPSESYEQYF.

The gene calls are TRBV7-9 and TRBJ2-6, with 8 bases aligning to TRBD1. The CDR3 is 19 residues long. CDR1 is SEHNR and CDR2 is FQNEAQ in the germline V gene (reference sequence). V lost 1 base and J lost 3; bases outside the gene matches: 11. CDR3 protein: CASSLVTTGELFGANVLTF. The CDR3 nucleotides are TGTGCCAGCAGCTTAGTAACGACAGGGGAACTGTTTGGGGCCAACGTCCTGACTTTC.

This chain joins TRBV18 and TRBJ2-3, with D perhaps TRBD1 (6 bases). Germline loops: CDR1 KGHSH, CDR2 LQKENI. The CDR3 is 12 amino acids. V was shortened by 8 bases and J by 3 bases, with 9 bases between the two germline ends. The CDR3: CASTGLTDTQYF. CDR3 sequence (DNA): TGTGCCAGCACAGGGTTAACAGATACGCAGTATTTT.

The chain carries TRBV27 and TRBJ2-7; D remains unclear. Trimming removed 2 bases from V and 4 bases from J, with 12 bases in between. CDR1 MNHEY and CDR2 SMNVEV come from the germline V gene (reference sequence). The CDR3 has 14 residues. The CDR3 here is CASSLGRHGYEQYF. The DNA for the CDR3 is TGTGCCAGCAGTTTAGGAAGACACGGATACGAGCAGTACTTC.

CDR3 nucleotides: TGTGCCAGCAGAGAGGGACAGGCGTTGCACGAGCAGTACTTC. Amino acid sequence: CASREGQALHEQYF. The V and J genes are TRBV6-5 and TRBJ2-7, with 8 bases aligning to TRBD1. After removal of 6 bases from V and 5 bases from J, the junction contained 9 bases not matched to a gene. CDR1 MNHEY and CDR2 SVGAGI come from the germline V gene. This CDR3 has 14 amino acids.

The CDR3 sequence: CASSSTGFSNQPQHF. In nucleotides, the CDR3 is TGTGCCAGCAGTTCAACGGGGTTTAGCAATCAGCCCCAGCATTTT. The V and J genes are TRBV28 and TRBJ1-5, with D uncertain. The CDR3 covers 15 residues. Germline lookup yields CDR1 MDHEN and CDR2 SYDVKM. Trimming took off 4 bases at V and 0 bases at J, with 10 bases between the two ends.

A few counts support this clone. The chain has TRBV19 and TRBJ1-1; TRBD1 is a possible D gene (6 bases). Germline values: CDR1 LNHDA, CDR2 SQIVND (reference sequence). The CDR3 is 13 residues long. V lost 10 bases and J 4 bases, leaving 16 bases between the germline ends. CDR3 residues: CATQGAGATEAFF. CDR3 DNA sequence: TGTGCCACCCAAGGAGCAGGGGCCACTGAAGCTTTCTTT.

V and J are TRBV27 and TRBJ2-7; D is undetermined. Trimming took 3 bases from V and 2 from J, leaving 8 bases between them. Germline V gene lookup returns CDR1 MNHEY and CDR2 SMNVEV (reference sequence). The CDR3 covers 13 residues. The CDR3 DNA reads as TGTGCCAGCAGTTTGGGTGAAACCTACGAGCAGTACTTC. Translated: CASSLGETYEQYF.

The J gene is TRBJ2-7, the V gene TRBV4-3, with D perhaps matching TRBD2 (6 bases). With 4 bases removed from V and 2 bases from J, the gap between germline ends came to 12 bases. This CDR3 has 14 residues. In germline, CDR1 is LGHNA, CDR2 YSLEER. The CDR3 DNA is TGCGCCAGCAGCCCCGTCGGGGGAACCTACGAGCAGTACTTC. It yields the protein CASSPVGGTYEQYF.

V usage is TRBV5-6 and J usage is TRBJ2-7, with D perhaps matching TRBD1 (7 bases). The CDR3 spans 17 residues. Germline V gene data show CDR1 as SGHDT and CDR2 as YYEEEE. Trimming removed 4 bases at V and 9 bases at J, with 29 bases between. CDR3 DNA: TGTGCCAGCAGCCTGGCGAGGGGGCGGGGCCAGGGTGGCGTGCAGTACTTC. Amino acid sequence: CASSLARGRGQGGVQYF.